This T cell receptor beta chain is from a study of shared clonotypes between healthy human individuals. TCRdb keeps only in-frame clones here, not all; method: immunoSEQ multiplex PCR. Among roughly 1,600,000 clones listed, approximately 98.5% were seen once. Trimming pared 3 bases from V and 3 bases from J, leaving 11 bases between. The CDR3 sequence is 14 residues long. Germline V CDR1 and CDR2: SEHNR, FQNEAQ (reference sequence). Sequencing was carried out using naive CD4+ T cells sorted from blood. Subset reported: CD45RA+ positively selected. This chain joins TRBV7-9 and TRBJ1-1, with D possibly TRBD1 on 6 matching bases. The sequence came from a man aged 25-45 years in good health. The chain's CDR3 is CASSFNEGDTEAFF. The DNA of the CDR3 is TGTGCCAGCAGCTTTAACGAGGGGGACACTGAAGCTTTCTTT. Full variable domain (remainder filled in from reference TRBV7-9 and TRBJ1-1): DTGVSQNPRHKITKRGQNVTFRCDPISEHNRLYWYRQTLGQGPEFLTYFQNEAQLEKSRLLSDRFSAERPKGSFSTLEIQRTEQGDSAMYLCASSFNEGDTEAFFGQGTRLTVV.